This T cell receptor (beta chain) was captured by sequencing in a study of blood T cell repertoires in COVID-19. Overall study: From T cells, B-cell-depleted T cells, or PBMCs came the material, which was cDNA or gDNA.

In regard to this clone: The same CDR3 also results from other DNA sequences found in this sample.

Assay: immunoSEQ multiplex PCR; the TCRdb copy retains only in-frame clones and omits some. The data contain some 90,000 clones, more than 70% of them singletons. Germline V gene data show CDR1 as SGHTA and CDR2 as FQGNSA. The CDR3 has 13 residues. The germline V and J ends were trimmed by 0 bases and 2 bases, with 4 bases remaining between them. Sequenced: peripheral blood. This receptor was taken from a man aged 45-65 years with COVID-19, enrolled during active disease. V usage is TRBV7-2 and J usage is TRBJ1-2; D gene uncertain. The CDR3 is CASSLAQNYGYTF. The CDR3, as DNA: TGTGCCAGCAGCTTAGCACAGAACTATGGCTACACCTTC.